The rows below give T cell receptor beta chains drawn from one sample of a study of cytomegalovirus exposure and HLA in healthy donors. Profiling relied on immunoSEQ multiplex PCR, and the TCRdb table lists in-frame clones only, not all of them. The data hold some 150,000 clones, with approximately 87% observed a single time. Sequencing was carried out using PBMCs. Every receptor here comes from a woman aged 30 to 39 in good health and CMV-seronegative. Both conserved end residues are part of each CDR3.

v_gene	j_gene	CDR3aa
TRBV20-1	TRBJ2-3	CSARGTDTQYF
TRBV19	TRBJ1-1	CASGGEFLAEAFF
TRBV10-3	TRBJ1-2	CAISGTGESGYTF
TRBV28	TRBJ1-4	CASSLGPGQGDEKLFF
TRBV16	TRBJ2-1	CASSQIGSTGNEQFF
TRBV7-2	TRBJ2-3	CASSPGRGYYSGKADTQYF
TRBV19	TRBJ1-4	CASRGQFLATNEKLFF
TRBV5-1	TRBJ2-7	CASSAGLAGPAYEQYF
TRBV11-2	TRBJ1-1	CASSSQRGEFTEAFF
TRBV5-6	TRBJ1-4	CASSRQGNNEKLFF
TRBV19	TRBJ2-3	CASKDLVPDTQYF
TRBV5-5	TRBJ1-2	CASSFFRQSNYGYTF
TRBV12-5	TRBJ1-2	CASGLVLGQPNYGYTF
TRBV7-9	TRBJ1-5	CSSSSGVQPQHF
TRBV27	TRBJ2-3	CASSLGGGASTQYF
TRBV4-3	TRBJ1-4	CASSPYSGQGEEKLFF
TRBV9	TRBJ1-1	CASSAQGQGRAFF